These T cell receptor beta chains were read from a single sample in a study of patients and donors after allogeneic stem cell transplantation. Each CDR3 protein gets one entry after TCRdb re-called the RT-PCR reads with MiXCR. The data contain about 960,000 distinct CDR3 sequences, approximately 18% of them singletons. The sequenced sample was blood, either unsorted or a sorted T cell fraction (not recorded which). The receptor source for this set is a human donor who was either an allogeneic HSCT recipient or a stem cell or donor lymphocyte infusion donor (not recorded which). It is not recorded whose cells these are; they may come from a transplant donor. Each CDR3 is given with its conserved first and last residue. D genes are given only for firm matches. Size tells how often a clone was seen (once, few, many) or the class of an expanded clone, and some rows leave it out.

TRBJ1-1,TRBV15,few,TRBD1,TGTGCCACCAGTCTACCCAGGGGGCTCGCTGAAGCTTTCTTT,CATSLPRGLAEAFF
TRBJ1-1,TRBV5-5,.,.,TGTGCCAGCAGCCCATATGGGACCGCGGCGATGAACACTGAAGCTTTCTTT,CASSPYGTAAMNTEAFF
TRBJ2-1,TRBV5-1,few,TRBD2,TGCGCCAGCACCCACACGGGGGGGGCTTACAATGAGCAGTTCTTC,CASTHTGGAYNEQFF
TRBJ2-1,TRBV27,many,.,TGTGCCAGCAGTTTAGGACGGCCGAGCTCCTACAATGAGCAGTTCTTC,CASSLGRPSSYNEQFF
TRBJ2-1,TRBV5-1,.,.,TGCGCCAGCAGCGCAGGACTAACGTCCTACAATGAGCAGTTCTTC,CASSAGLTSYNEQFF
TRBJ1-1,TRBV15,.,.,TGTGCCACAAGTCCGCGGGGGACTGAAGCTTTCTTT,CATSPRGTEAFF
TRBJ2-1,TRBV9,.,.,TGTGCCAGCAGCGAGACCAAGTACAATGAGCAGTTCTTC,CASSETKYNEQFF
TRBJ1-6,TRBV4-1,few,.,TGCGCCAGCAGCCAAGATTCGCCAGTAAATAATTCACCCCTCCACTTT,CASSQDSPVNNSPLHF
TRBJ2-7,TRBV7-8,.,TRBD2,TGTGCCAGCAGCCTAGGCGCTAGCGGGGGCCTCTCCTACGAGCAGTACTTC,CASSLGASGGLSYEQYF
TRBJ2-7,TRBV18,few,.,TGTGCCAGCTCAACGGGCCCACGGGACGAGCAGTACTTC,CASSTGPRDEQYF
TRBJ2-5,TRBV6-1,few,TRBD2,TGTGCCAGCAGGGAGGGACTAGGCCCACAAGAGACCCAGTACTTC,CASREGLGPQETQYF
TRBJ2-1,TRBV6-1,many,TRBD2,TGTGCCAGCAGCCTTATACTAGCGGGAGGGCCGATCAATGAGCAGTTCTTC,CASSLILAGGPINEQFF
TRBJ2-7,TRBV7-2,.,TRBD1,TGTGCCAGCAGCTTCAGCAGGGGGCGGGGTACCTACGAGCAGTACTTC,CASSFSRGRGTYEQYF
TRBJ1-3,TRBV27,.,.,TGTGCCAGCAGACCACAGGGATCGGCTGGAAACACCATATATTTT,CASRPQGSAGNTIYF
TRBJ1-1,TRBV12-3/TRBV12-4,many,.,TGTGCCAGCAGATTCAGGGTCGGCGGGGACACTGAAGCTTTCTTT,CASRFRVGGDTEAFF
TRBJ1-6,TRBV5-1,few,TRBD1,TGCGCCAGCAGCTTGGGGGGACAGGTCCTGAGGAATTCACCCCTCCACTTT,CASSLGGQVLRNSPLHF
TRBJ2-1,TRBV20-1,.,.,TGCAGTGCAGAGATCCCCAGCTCCTACAATGAGCAGTTCTTC,CSAEIPSSYNEQFF
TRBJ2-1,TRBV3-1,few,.,TGTGCCAGCAGCCAAGCCTCGGCCGCGTTCTTC,CASSQASAAFF
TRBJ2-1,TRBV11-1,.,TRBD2,TGTGCCAGCAGCTTAGAGCCCCCGGGACTAGCGGGGTACAATGAGCAGTTCTTC,CASSLEPPGLAGYNEQFF
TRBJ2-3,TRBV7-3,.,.,TGTGCCAGCAGCCGGACCCGGGACGGAGGGCAGTATTTT,CASSRTRDGGQYF
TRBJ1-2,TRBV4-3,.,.,TGCGCCAGCAGCCAAGGCTCAGGATTTGGGGCCGGGGGTTCTGGCTACACCTTC,CASSQGSGFGAGGSGYTF
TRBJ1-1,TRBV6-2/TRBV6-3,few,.,TGTGCCAGCAGTTACCTATTCGGGGGTGCGAACACTGAAGCTTTCTTT,CASSYLFGGANTEAFF
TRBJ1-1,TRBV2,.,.,TGCCTATCCAGGAACACTGAAGCTTTCTTT,CLSRNTEAFF
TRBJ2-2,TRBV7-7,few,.,TGTGCTAGCAGCCCAGGCAGGGGATATACCGGGGAGCTGTTTTTT,CASSPGRGYTGELFF
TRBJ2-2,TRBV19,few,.,TGTGCCAGTAGCTATGGGACTGACCCGAACACCGGGGAGCTGTTTTTT,CASSYGTDPNTGELFF
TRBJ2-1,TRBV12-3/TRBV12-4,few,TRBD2,TGTGCCAGCAGTCCCCAACTAGCGGGAGCGAGTAATGAGCAGTTCTTC,CASSPQLAGASNEQFF
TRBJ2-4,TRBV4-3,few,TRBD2,TGCGCCAGCAGCCAAGATCGGGACTATGTAGCCAAAAACATTCAGTACTTC,CASSQDRDYVAKNIQYF
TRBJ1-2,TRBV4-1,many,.,TGCGCCAGCAGCCAAGAGGGGGCCTTACATGGTTCTGGCTACACCTTC,CASSQEGALHGSGYTF
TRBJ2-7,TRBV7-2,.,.,TGTGCCAGCAGCTTAGGGGGGGCAGGGAAAGCCTACGAGCAGTACTTC,CASSLGGAGKAYEQYF
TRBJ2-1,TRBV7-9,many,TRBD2,TGTGCCAGCAGAACTAGCGGGACCGACAATGAGCAGTTCTTC,CASRTSGTDNEQFF
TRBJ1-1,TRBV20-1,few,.,TGCAGTGCTGAGGCAGGGATCACTGAAGCTTTCTTT,CSAEAGITEAFF
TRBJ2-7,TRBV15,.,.,TGTGCCACCAGCAGAGAGGAGGGCAGGGGCGCCTACGAGCAGTACTTC,CATSREEGRGAYEQYF
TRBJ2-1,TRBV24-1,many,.,TGTGCCACCAGTGATTTGGAGGGTTGGATCAACAATGAGCAGTTCTTC,CATSDLEGWINNEQFF
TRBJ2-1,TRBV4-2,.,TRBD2,TGTGCCAGCAGCCCGCTAGCGGGGGGCCAGGATGAGCAGTTCTTC,CASSPLAGGQDEQFF
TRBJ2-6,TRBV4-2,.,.,TGTGCCAGCAGCCAAGACGTCGGTGGCAGAGCCAACGTCCTGACTTTC,CASSQDVGGRANVLTF
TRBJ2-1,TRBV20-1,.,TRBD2,TGCAGTGCTTCCAAGCGGGAGGGCCCCCATGAGCAGTTCTTC,CSASKREGPHEQFF
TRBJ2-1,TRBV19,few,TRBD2,TGTGCCAGTAGCATAAGGACTAGCGGCAACAATGAGCAGTTCTTC,CASSIRTSGNNEQFF
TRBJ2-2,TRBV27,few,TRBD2,TGTGCCAGCAGTTACCAAGCGGGAGGGAATCGTAACACCGGGGAGCTGTTTTTT,CASSYQAGGNRNTGELFF
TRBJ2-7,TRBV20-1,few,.,TGCAGTGCTAGTCCCAATAACCCCGAGCAGTACTTC,CSASPNNPEQYF
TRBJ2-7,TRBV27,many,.,TGTGCCAGCAGCTTAGTCGAGCAGTACTTC,CASSLVEQYF
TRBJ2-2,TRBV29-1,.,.,TGCAGCGGTGGTAGCGGACAGAACACCGGGGAGCTGTTTTTT,CSGGSGQNTGELFF
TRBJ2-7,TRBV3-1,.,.,TGTGCCAGCAGCCAAGAAGTCGGGCACTTCGAGCAGTACTTC,CASSQEVGHFEQYF
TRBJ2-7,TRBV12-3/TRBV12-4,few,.,TGTGCCAGCAGGGGGCGGGACCACTACGAGCAGTACTTC,CASRGRDHYEQYF
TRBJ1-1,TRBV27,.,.,TGTGCCAGCAGTTTATTCCATAGAGGAGGGAACACTGAAGCTTTCTTT,CASSLFHRGGNTEAFF
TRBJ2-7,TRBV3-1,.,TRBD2,TGTGCCAGCAGCCAAGGGACTAGCGGAAGCTCCTACGAGCAGTACTTC,CASSQGTSGSSYEQYF
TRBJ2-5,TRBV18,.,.,TGTGCCAGCTCACCACCCCGCCAGCAAGAGACCCAGTACTTC,CASSPPRQQETQYF
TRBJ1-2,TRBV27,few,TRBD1,TGTGCCAGCAGTTCCCAACAGGGGGCGCGCTATGGCTACACCTTC,CASSSQQGARYGYTF
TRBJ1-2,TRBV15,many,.,TGTGCCACCAGCAGAGAACGAAAGGGAGGGAATGGCTACACCTTC,CATSRERKGGNGYTF
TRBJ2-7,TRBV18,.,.,TGTGCCAGCTCACCCTCTTCGAGCGCCGGCTTCGAGCAGTACTTC,CASSPSSSAGFEQYF
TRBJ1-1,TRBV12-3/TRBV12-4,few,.,TGTGCCAGCAGTTTAGAAAAGGGGGGTGGGACTGAAGCTTTCTTT,CASSLEKGGGTEAFF
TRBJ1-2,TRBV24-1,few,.,TGTGCCACCAGTGATAACGGACACCATGGCTACACCTTC,CATSDNGHHGYTF
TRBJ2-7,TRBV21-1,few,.,TGTGCCAGCAGCAGTGTCGGCGGGAGGGCCCTCGACGAGCAGTACTTC,CASSSVGGRALDEQYF
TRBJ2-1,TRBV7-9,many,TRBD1,TGTGCCAGCAGCTCCCCGGGGGGGACAGGGGCCTACAATGAGCAGTTCTTC,CASSSPGGTGAYNEQFF
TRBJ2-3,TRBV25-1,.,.,TGTGCCAGCAGTGAGCGGGACGGGGGAGATACGCAGTATTTT,CASSERDGGDTQYF
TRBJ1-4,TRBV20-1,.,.,TGCAGTGCTCTTAATGAAAAACTGTTTTTT,CSALNEKLFF
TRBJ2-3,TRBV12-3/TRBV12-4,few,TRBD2,TGTGCCAGCAGTTTCCTAGCGGGGGCGACAGATACGCAGTATTTT,CASSFLAGATDTQYF
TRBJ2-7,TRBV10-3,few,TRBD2,TGTGCCATAGCGGGAGGGCCGCACGAGCAGTACTTC,CAIAGGPHEQYF
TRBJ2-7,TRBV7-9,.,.,TGTGCCAGCAGCTCAGGGGGGTTCGAGCAGTACTTC,CASSSGGFEQYF
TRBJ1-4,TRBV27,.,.,TGTGCCAGCAGAAAACAGGGAGGGGATGAAAAACTGTTTTTT,CASRKQGGDEKLFF
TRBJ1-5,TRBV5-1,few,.,TGCGCCAGCAGCTTGGACGAGGGTCCTAATCAGCCCCAGCATTTT,CASSLDEGPNQPQHF